This is a list of T cell receptor beta chains from one sample in a study of CD8 T cells in ankylosing spondylitis. MiXCR, run by TCRdb on the 5' RACE reads, gives a single entry per CDR3 protein. The sample records about 350,000 distinct CDR3 sequences, around 20% being singletons. Sequenced: blood, either unsorted or a sorted T cell fraction (not recorded which). These receptors came from a male donor with ankylosing spondylitis or in good health (not recorded which). CDR3s include the opening cysteine and the closing phenylalanine or tryptophan. Rows may omit the clone size; those that give it use once, few, many or a size class.

TRBV18	NA	TRBJ2-7	CASSPTLAGSYEQYF
TRBV12-3/TRBV12-4	few	TRBJ1-4	CASSLGGYEKLFF
TRBV5-1	NA	TRBJ2-3	CASSGWDRGHVTQYF
TRBV11-2	NA	TRBJ2-1	CASSLEYSVYNEQFF
TRBV4-1	few	TRBJ2-7	CASSQPKPGGDEQYF
TRBV7-9	NA	TRBJ2-1	CASSFSGTKGSYNEQFF
TRBV20-1	few	TRBJ1-2	CSETGTDNYGYTF
TRBV27	few	TRBJ2-3	CASRKGYTDTQYF
TRBV20-1	few	TRBJ2-1	CSAGESGGAVDEQFF
TRBV3-1	NA	TRBJ1-2	CASSQITGHFNYGYTF